This T cell receptor (beta chain) was captured in a study of CD8+ T cells in alopecia areata. General observations from the study: The link between baseline CD8+ expansion and response remains uncertain with one nonresponder.

V shed 4 bases and J shed 2 bases, with 9 bases lying between them. In germline, CDR1 is SGHDT, CDR2 YYEEEE. This CDR3 comprises 13 residues. In each case, RNA was isolated and then reverse transcribed into cDNA as the sequencing template. Assay: immunoSEQ multiplex PCR; the TCRdb copy retains only in-frame clones and omits some. Here the sample spans around 19,000 clones, approximately 59% being singletons. Remarks on this clone: What it binds is not known.

Regarding treatment: oral pan-JAK inhibitor, 5-10 mg twice daily. The study team obtained lesional scalp punch biopsies and peripheral blood from alopecia areata patients. The chain carries TRBV5-6 and TRBJ1-2, with D unresolved. The sequence was collected from a human donor with alopecia areata. The material was skin, obtained at week 4, from a patient treated with tofacitinib. In DNA, the CDR3 is TGTGCCAGCAGCACCGGACGGAACTATGGCTACACCTTC. It encodes CASSTGRNYGYTF.